These 27 T cell receptor beta chains came from one sample sequenced in a study of T cell responses to AZD1222 COVID-19 vaccine. TCRdb keeps only in-frame clones here, not all; method: immunoSEQ multiplex PCR. The sample has over 150,000 clones; about 89% are singletons. Specimen: peripheral blood, collected 28 days after the second AZD1222 dose. The source is an adult who received the AZD1222 COVID-19 vaccine.

CDR3 sequence: CASSQETSGSYEQYF. As DNA, the CDR3 is TGCGCCAGCAGCCAAGAAACTAGCGGGAGCTACGAGCAGTACTTC. The chain joins TRBV4-3 to TRBJ2-7, with 11 bases that match TRBD2. The CDR3 sequence is 15 residues long. The junction had 1 base not matched to a gene; V was cut back by 0 bases and J by 3 bases. Germline loops: CDR1 LGHNA, CDR2 YSLEER.

Turning to this clone: Additional DNA sequences in this sample encode the identical CDR3. V gene TRBV28 combines with J gene TRBJ1-2, with D uncertain. Deletions cut 2 bases from V and 3 bases from J, with 7 bases between. This CDR3 contains 13 residues. The germline CDR1 and CDR2 sequences are MDHEN and SYDVKM. In DNA form, the CDR3 reads TGTGCCAGCAGTTTAGATCGGGACTATGGCTACACCTTC. This gives the protein CASSLDRDYGYTF.

The V gene is TRBV5-1, the J gene TRBJ2-7, with 8 bases that match TRBD1. V trimming: 4 bases; J trimming: 0 bases; junction bases outside the gene matches: 3. CDR1 is SGHRS and CDR2 is YFSETQ in the germline V gene. CDR3 length equals 14 residues. Here the CDR3 DNA reads TGCGCCAGCAGCCACGGACAGGGCTCCTACGAGCAGTACTTC. Its protein is CASSHGQGSYEQYF.

The chain has TRBV19 and TRBJ1-1, with 7 bases that match TRBD1. With 3 bases clipped from V and 1 base from J, the junction kept 8 bases outside the gene matches. Looked up from germline, CDR1 is LNHDA and CDR2 is SQIVND (reference sequence). This CDR3 contains 16 residues. The CDR3 protein is CASSMLQGQGNTEAFF. CDR3 nucleotide sequence: TGTGCCAGTAGTATGTTACAGGGGCAAGGGAACACTGAAGCTTTCTTT.

The chain carries TRBV7-8 and TRBJ1-2, with a weak D call TRBD1 (5 bases). Trimming stripped 3 bases from V and 6 bases from J, with 26 bases between. CDR3 length: 18 amino acids. CDR1 and CDR2 from the germline V gene are SGHVS and FQNEAQ. CDR3 loop: CASSLLTRQGRRSHGYTF. The CDR3 DNA follows: TGTGCCAGCAGCTTGCTCACCCGGCAGGGACGGCGGTCGCATGGCTACACCTTC.

This rearrangement joins TRBV30 to TRBJ1-6; TRBD1 might be the D (5 bases). Germline lookup yields CDR1 GTSNPN and CDR2 SVGIG (reference sequence). V was clipped by 3 bases and J by 9 bases, with 9 bases between them. The CDR3 sequence is 12 residues long. Written as DNA, the CDR3 is TGTGCCTGGAGCCAGGGAATTTCACCCCTCCACTTT. Translation: CAWSQGISPLHF.

This chain joins TRBV7-2 and TRBJ2-2; 12 positions agree with TRBD2. Per germline, CDR1 SGHTA and CDR2 FQGNSA. V was clipped by 2 bases and J by 8 bases; unmatched bases: 3. The CDR3 consists of 15 residues. The CDR3 loop reads CASSLMLAGGGELFF. For the CDR3, the DNA is TGTGCCAGCAGCTTAATGCTAGCGGGAGGGGGGGAGCTGTTTTTT.

V usage is TRBV7-8 and J usage is TRBJ1-1; a possible D gene is TRBD1 (5 bases). The V gene's germline CDR1 is SGHVS and CDR2 FQNEAQ. The CDR3 loop spans 14 amino acids. V was cut by 5 bases and J by 2 bases, with 12 bases left in between. CDR3 loop: CASSTGLKNTEAFF. CDR3 nucleotides: TGTGCCAGCAGCACGGGACTTAAAAACACTGAAGCTTTCTTT.

The genes are TRBV19 and TRBJ2-1, with 8 bases fitting TRBD1. The CDR3 spans 12 residues. Germline V lookup: CDR1 LNHDA, CDR2 SQIVND (reference sequence). V was clipped by 9 bases and J by 9 bases; unmatched bases: 7. The CDR3 nucleotides read TGTGCCAGCTGCCAGGGGGCAGGTGAGCAGTTCTTC. Amino acid sequence: CASCQGAGEQFF.

The gene calls are TRBV27 and TRBJ2-3; 7 bases are shared with TRBD1. CDR1 is MNHEY and CDR2 is SMNVEV in the germline V gene (reference sequence). The trim removed 2 bases at V and 2 bases at J, leaving 7 bases unmatched. This CDR3 has 16 amino acids. The DNA of the CDR3 is TGTGCCAGCAGTTTACTTCAGGGGGTGTACACAGATACGCAGTATTTT. Its translation is CASSLLQGVYTDTQYF.

The chain joins TRBV29-1 to TRBJ2-3; 12 bases match TRBD2. The junction had 4 bases not matched to a gene; V was cut back by 7 bases and J by 2 bases. The CDR3 sequence is 14 residues long. Germline values: CDR1 SQVTM, CDR2 ANQGSEA. The CDR3, as DNA: TGCAGCGGAGCTAGCGGGAGGGCCACAGATACGCAGTATTTT. It yields the protein CSGASGRATDTQYF.

DNA for the CDR3: TGTGCCAGCTCACCATCCAGGGGGCAGACCGGGGAGCTGTTTTTT. Translation: CASSPSRGQTGELFF. The rearrangement uses TRBV18 and TRBJ2-2, with 8 bases that match TRBD1. The CDR3 totals 15 residues. Germline V gene sequence: CDR1 KGHSH, CDR2 LQKENI. V was clipped by 2 bases and J by 5 bases; unmatched bases: 4.

This clone came up once. The chain is built from TRBV28 and TRBJ2-7; the D gene could be TRBD1 or TRBD2 (5 bases each). CDR1 is MDHEN and CDR2 is SYDVKM in the germline V gene. V lost 4 bases and J lost 2, with 15 bases in between. The length of the CDR3 is 15 residues. DNA for the CDR3: TGTGCCAGCAGTTCCCCGGGACGCGGCCCCTACGAGCAGTACTTC. It yields the protein CASSSPGRGPYEQYF.

The chain couples TRBV9 to TRBJ1-5, with TRBD1 as a possible D gene (5 bases). The V gene's germline CDR1 is SGDLS and CDR2 YYNGEE. With 3 bases removed from V and 0 bases from J, the gap between germline ends came to 10 bases. This CDR3 contains 15 residues. The CDR3 nucleotides read TGTGCCAGCAGCGCCAGCGACAGTAGCAATCAGCCCCAGCATTTT. It yields the protein CASSASDSSNQPQHF.

The chain has TRBV6-1 and TRBJ1-6; possible D gene TRBD1, 5 bases. The CDR3 has 16 residues. The V gene lost 0 bases and the J gene lost 7 bases, with 13 bases spanning the gap. Germline V gene data show CDR1 as MNHNS and CDR2 as SASEGT. The CDR3 DNA is TGTGCCAGCAGTGAAGCCACTAGGGGTGGAAATTCACCCCTCCACTTT. Its translation is CASSEATRGGNSPLHF.

The CDR3 is CASSQQGAVLAWEKLFF. As DNA, the CDR3 is TGTGCCAGCAGCCAACAGGGGGCTGTTTTAGCGTGGGAAAAACTGTTTTTT. The J gene is TRBJ1-4, the V gene TRBV28, with 9 bases aligning to TRBD1. Trimming took 6 bases from V and 8 from J; bases not matched to a gene: 16. Per the germline V gene, CDR1 is MDHEN and CDR2 is SYDVKM. This CDR3 region has 17 residues.

This chain connects TRBV11-2 to TRBJ2-7; no firm D call. The CDR3 spans 12 residues. V shed 2 bases and J shed 3 bases, with 5 bases lying between them. Germline CDR1 is SGHAT and CDR2 is FQNNGV. The CDR3 region is CASSLRFYEQYF. CDR3 nucleotides: TGTGCCAGCAGCTTACGCTTCTACGAGCAGTACTTC.

This clone was seen once. This sequence joins TRBV6-5 and TRBJ1-2, with 11 bases matching TRBD1. This CDR3 contains 13 residues. Germline V gene lookup returns CDR1 MNHEY and CDR2 SVGAGI. V was clipped by 6 bases and J by 7 bases; unmatched bases: 4. DNA of the CDR3: TGTGCCAGCAGGGGACAGGGGGTACGTGGCTACACCTTC. It translates to CASRGQGVRGYTF.

V usage is TRBV6-5 and J usage is TRBJ2-1, with D hard to call. Germline V lookup: CDR1 MNHEY, CDR2 SVGAGI. V lost 4 bases and J 6 bases, leaving 7 bases between the germline ends. This CDR3 has 12 residues. This chain's CDR3 is CASSLTRNEQFF. The CDR3 nucleotides read TGTGCCAGCAGTTTAACACGCAATGAGCAGTTCTTC.

This chain uses TRBV4-1 with TRBJ2-3; no firm D call. V was clipped by 3 bases and J by 5 bases, with 12 bases between them. The CDR3 is 14 amino acids. CDR1 is MGHRA and CDR2 is YSYEKL in the germline V gene. CDR3 amino acids: CASSQGESIDTQYF. The DNA for the CDR3 is TGCGCCAGCAGCCAGGGCGAGTCGATAGATACGCAGTATTTT.

The chain is built from TRBV27 and TRBJ2-7; TRBD1 agrees at 9 bases. V dropped 7 bases and J dropped 5; count of bases not matched to a gene: 12. The germline gives CDR1 MNHEY, CDR2 SMNVEV (reference sequence). This CDR3 comprises 15 residues. The CDR3 DNA reads as TGTGCCAGCACCCGCATAGGGACAGGGCAACACGAGCAGTACTTC. Translation gives CASTRIGTGQHEQYF.

This chain links TRBV7-4 with TRBJ1-1; D unclear. Trimming left V 5 bases short and J 0 bases short, with 10 bases between. This CDR3 spans 14 amino acids. Germline CDR1 is SGHVT and CDR2 is SQSDAQ. The CDR3 sequence: CASSPRTLNTEAFF. In DNA form, the CDR3 reads TGTGCCAGCAGCCCCCGGACTCTGAACACTGAAGCTTTCTTT.

V is TRBV27 and J is TRBJ2-5; D ambiguous. The CDR3 is made up of 13 amino acids. Germline lookup yields CDR1 MNHEY and CDR2 SMNVEV (reference sequence). V was pared by 4 bases and J by 4 bases, with 10 bases between. CDR3 region: CASSYGAPETQYF. The CDR3 DNA reads as TGTGCCAGCAGTTACGGAGCCCCAGAGACCCAGTACTTC.

The chain is built from TRBV19 and TRBJ2-7; a possible D gene is TRBD2 (6 bases). V was shortened by 4 bases and J by 9 bases, with 19 bases between the two germline ends. CDR1 is LNHDA and CDR2 is SQIVND in the germline V gene (reference sequence). The CDR3 length is 14 residues. CDR3 nucleotides: TGTGCCAGTAGTAGGCAGGCGGACGTCGGGGGGCAGTACTTC. It specifies CASSRQADVGGQYF.

The sample holds one count of this clone. The chain has TRBV15 and TRBJ1-1, with a possible D match to TRBD1 (6 bases). Germline lookup yields CDR1 LNHNV and CDR2 YYDKDF (reference sequence). This CDR3 region has 16 residues. The V end lost 0 bases, the J end lost 0 bases, and 11 bases lay between the germline ends. The CDR3 coding sequence is TGTGCCACCAGCAGAGACAGGGGTCTCATGAACACTGAAGCTTTCTTT. The encoded protein is CATSRDRGLMNTEAFF.

The V call is TRBV28, the J call TRBJ1-4; D possibly corresponds to TRBD1 (6 bases). The ends were cut back, 5 bases at V and 2 bases at J, with 15 bases in the middle. Germline CDR1 is MDHEN and CDR2 is SYDVKM. The CDR3 contains 16 residues. CDR3 region: CASSPLGGGTNEKLFF. CDR3 bases: TGTGCCAGCAGTCCCTTGGGGGGGGGCACTAATGAAAAACTGTTTTTT.

The rearrangement uses TRBV19 and TRBJ1-1; TRBD1 matches 11 bases. After removal of 7 bases from V and 4 bases from J, the junction contained 2 bases not matched to a gene. The CDR3 runs to 13 residues. Germline V CDR1 and CDR2: LNHDA, SQIVND (reference sequence). This chain's CDR3 is CASIGTGGTEAFF. CDR3 nucleotides: TGTGCCAGTATTGGGACAGGGGGCACTGAAGCTTTCTTT.